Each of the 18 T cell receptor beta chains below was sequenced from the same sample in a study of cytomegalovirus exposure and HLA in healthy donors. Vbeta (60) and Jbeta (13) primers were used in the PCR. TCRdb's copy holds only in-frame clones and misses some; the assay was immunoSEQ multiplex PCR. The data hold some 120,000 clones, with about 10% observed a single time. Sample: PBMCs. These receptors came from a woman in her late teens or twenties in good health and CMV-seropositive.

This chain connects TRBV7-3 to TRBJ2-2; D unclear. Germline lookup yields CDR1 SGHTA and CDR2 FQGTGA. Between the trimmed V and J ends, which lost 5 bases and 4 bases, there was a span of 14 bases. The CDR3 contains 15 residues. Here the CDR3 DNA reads TGTGCCAGCAGCCCCCAGGCGAGTGGCACCGGGGAGCTGTTTTTT. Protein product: CASSPQASGTGELFF.

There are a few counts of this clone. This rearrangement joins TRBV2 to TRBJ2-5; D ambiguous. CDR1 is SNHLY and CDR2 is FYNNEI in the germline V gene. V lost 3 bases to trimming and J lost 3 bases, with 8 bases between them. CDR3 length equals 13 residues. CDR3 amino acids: CASSDSGEETQYF. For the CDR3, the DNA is TGTGCCAGCAGTGACAGTGGAGAAGAGACCCAGTACTTC.

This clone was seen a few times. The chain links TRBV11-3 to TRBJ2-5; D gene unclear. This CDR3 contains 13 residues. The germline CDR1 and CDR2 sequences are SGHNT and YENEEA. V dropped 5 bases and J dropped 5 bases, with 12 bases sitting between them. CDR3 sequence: CASSPYPEETQYF. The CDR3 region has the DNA TGTGCCAGCAGCCCTTACCCGGAGGAGACCCAGTACTTC.

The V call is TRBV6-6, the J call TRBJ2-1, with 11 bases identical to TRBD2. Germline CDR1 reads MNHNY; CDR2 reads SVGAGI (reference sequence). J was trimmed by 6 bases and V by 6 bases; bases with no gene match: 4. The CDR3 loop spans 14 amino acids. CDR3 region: CASSGTSGSNEQFF. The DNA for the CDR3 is TGTGCCAGCAGCGGGACTAGCGGTTCCAATGAGCAGTTCTTC.

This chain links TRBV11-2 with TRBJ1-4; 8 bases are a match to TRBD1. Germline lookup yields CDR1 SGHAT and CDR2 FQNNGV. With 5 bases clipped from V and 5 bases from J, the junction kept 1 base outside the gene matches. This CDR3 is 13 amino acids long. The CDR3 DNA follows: TGTGCCAGCAGCCAGGGGGCAAATGAAAAACTGTTTTTT. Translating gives CASSQGANEKLFF.

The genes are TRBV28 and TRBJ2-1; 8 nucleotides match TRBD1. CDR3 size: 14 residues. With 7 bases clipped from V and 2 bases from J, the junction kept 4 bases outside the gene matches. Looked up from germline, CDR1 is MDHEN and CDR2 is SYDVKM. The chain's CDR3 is CASKGQGTYNEQFF. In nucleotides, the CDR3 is TGTGCCAGCAAAGGACAGGGTACCTACAATGAGCAGTTCTTC.

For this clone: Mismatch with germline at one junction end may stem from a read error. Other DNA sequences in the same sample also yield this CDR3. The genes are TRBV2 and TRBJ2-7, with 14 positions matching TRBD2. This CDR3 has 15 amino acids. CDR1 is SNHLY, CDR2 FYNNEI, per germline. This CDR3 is CASKAPGLAGVEQYF. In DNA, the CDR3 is TGCGCCAGCAAAGCCCCGGGACTAGCGGGAGTCGAGCAGTACTTC. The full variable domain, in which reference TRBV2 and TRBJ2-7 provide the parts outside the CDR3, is EPEVTQTPSHQVTQMGQEVILRCVPISNHLYFYWYRQILGQKVEFLVSFYNNEISEKSEIFDDQFSVERPDGSNFTLKIRSTKLEDSAMYFCASKAPGLAGVEQYFGPGTRLTVT.

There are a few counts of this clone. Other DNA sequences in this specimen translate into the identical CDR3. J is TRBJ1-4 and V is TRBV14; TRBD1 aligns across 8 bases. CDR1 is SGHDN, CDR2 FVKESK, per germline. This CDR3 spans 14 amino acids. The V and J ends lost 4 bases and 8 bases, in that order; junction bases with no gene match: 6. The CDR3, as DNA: TGTGCCAGCAGCCCCAGGACAGGGAGGGAAAAACTGTTTTTT. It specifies CASSPRTGREKLFF.

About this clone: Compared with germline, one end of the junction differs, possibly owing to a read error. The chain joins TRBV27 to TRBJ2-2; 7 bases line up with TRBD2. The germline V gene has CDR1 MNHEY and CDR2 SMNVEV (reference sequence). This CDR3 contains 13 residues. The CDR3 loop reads CLSGGANTGELFF. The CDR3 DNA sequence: TGCCTATCGGGGGGAGCGAACACCGGGGAGCTGTTTTTT.

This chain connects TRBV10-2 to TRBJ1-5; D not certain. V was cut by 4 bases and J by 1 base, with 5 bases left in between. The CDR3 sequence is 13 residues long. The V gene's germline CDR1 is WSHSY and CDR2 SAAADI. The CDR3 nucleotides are TGCGCCAGCAGTGTCGAGAGCAATCAGCCCCAGCATTTT. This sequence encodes CASSVESNQPQHF.

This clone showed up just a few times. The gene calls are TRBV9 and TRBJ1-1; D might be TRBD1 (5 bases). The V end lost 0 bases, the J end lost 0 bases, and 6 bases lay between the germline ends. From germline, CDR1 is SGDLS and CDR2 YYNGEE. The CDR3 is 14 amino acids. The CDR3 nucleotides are TGTGCCAGCAGCGTAGGGGGCATGAACACTGAAGCTTTCTTT. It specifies CASSVGGMNTEAFF.

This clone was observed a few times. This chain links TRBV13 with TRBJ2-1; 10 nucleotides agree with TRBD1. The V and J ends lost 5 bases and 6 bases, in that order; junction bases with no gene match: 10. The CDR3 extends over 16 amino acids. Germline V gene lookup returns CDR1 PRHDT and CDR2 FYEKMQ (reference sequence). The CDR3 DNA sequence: TGTGCCAGCAGCGCTGGACCGGGACAGGGGTCCAATGAGCAGTTCTTC. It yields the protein CASSAGPGQGSNEQFF. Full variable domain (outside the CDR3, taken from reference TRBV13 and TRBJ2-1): AAGVIQSPRHLIKEKRETATLKCYPIPRHDTVYWYQQGPGQDPQFLISFYEKMQSDKGSIPDRFSAQQFSDYHSELNMSSLELGDSALYFCASSAGPGQGSNEQFFGPGTRLTVL.

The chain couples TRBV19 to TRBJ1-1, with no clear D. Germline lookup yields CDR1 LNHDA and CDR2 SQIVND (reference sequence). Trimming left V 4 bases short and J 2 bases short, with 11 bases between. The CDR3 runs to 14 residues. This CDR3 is CASSKAAGNTEAFF. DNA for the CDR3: TGTGCCAGTAGTAAGGCGGCTGGCAACACTGAAGCTTTCTTT. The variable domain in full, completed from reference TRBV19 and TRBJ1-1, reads DGGITQSPKYLFRKEGQNVTLSCEQNLNHDAMYWYRQDPGQGLRLIYYSQIVNDFQKGDIAEGYSVSREKKESFPLTVTSAQKNPTAFYLCASSKAAGNTEAFFGQGTRLTVV.

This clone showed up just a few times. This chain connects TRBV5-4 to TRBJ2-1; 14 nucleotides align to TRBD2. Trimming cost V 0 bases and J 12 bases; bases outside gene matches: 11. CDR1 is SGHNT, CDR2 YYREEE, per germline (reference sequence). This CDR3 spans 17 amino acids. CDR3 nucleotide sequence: TGTGCCAGCAGCTTGGGGGGACTAGCGGGAGCCCTCCCCGCGCAGTTCTTC. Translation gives CASSLGGLAGALPAQFF.

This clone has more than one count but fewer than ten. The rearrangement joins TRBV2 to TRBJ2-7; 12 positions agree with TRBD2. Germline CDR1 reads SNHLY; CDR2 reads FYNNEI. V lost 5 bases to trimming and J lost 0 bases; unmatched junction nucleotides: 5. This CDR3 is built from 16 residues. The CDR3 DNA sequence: TGTGCCAGCAGTTTCACTAGCGGGGGGAGCTCCTACGAGCAGTACTTC. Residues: CASSFTSGGSSYEQYF.

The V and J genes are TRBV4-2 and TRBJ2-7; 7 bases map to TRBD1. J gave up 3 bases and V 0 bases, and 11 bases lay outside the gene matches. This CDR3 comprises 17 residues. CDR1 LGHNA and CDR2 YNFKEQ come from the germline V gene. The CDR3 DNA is TGTGCCAGCAGCCAAGATCGGAACACAGGGGCATTCTACGAGCAGTACTTC. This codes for CASSQDRNTGAFYEQYF.

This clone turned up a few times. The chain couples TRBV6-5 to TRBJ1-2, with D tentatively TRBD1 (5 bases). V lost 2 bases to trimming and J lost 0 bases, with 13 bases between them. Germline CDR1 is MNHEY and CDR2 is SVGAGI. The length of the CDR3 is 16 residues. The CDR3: CASSYGYRTANYGYTF. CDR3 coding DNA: TGTGCCAGCAGTTACGGATACAGGACGGCTAACTATGGCTACACCTTC.

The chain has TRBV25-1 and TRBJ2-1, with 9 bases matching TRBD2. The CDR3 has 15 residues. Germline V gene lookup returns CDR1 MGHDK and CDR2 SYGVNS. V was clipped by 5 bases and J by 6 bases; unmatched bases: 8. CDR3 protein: CASSSTGTSINEQFF. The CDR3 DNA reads TGTGCCAGCAGTTCGACCGGGACTAGCATCAATGAGCAGTTCTTC.